This is a list of T cell receptor beta chains from one sample in a study of vaccination and CD4 T cells after COVID-19. TCRdb reprocessed the PCR reads with MiXCR, giving one entry per CDR3 protein. The data contain approximately 10,000 distinct CDR3 sequences, roughly 42% of them singletons. No antigen is known for these receptors. Material: cultured CD4+ T cells from blood, obtained after SARS-CoV-2 vaccination. These receptor sequences come from a human donor with COVID-19. CDR3s include the opening cysteine and the closing phenylalanine or tryptophan. Fields, in order: D gene, clone size, V gene, J gene, CDR3 protein, CDR3 DNA. The D gene is left open where the match is weak. Size is stated for part of the rows, as once, few or many counts, or as a class when the clone is expanded.

d_call: TRBD1
clone_size: .
v_call: TRBV4-1
j_call: TRBJ2-6
cdr3_aa: CASSQPDRGRSGANVLTF
cdr3_nt: TGCGCCAGCAGCCAACCGGACAGGGGACGATCTGGGGCCAACGTCCTGACTTTC

d_call: .
clone_size: few
v_call: TRBV6-1
j_call: TRBJ1-1
cdr3_aa: CASRRTGRDTEAFF
cdr3_nt: TGTGCCAGCAGACGGACTGGAAGAGACACTGAAGCTTTCTTT

d_call: TRBD1
clone_size: .
v_call: TRBV19
j_call: TRBJ1-1
cdr3_aa: CASRGQGETEAFF
cdr3_nt: TGTGCCAGTCGAGGACAGGGAGAGACTGAAGCTTTCTTT

d_call: .
clone_size: few
v_call: TRBV7-8
j_call: TRBJ1-1
cdr3_aa: CASSFSTEAFF
cdr3_nt: TGTGCCAGCAGCTTTTCCACTGAAGCTTTCTTT

d_call: .
clone_size: .
v_call: TRBV27
j_call: TRBJ2-3
cdr3_aa: CASSDPSVWTTDTQYF
cdr3_nt: TGTGCCAGCAGTGATCCTTCAGTTTGGACCACAGATACGCAGTATTTT

d_call: .
clone_size: few
v_call: TRBV20-1
j_call: TRBJ2-5
cdr3_aa: CSAAPSVSQETQYF
cdr3_nt: TGCAGTGCCGCCCCCAGCGTCAGCCAAGAGACCCAGTACTTC

d_call: .
clone_size: .
v_call: TRBV6-1
j_call: TRBJ2-5
cdr3_aa: CASSRAIQETQYF
cdr3_nt: TGTGCCAGCAGTCGGGCGATCCAAGAGACCCAGTACTTC

d_call: .
clone_size: .
v_call: TRBV6-1
j_call: TRBJ2-7
cdr3_aa: CASSPRARLAGYEQYF
cdr3_nt: TGTGCCAGCAGTCCTAGGGCGCGCCTGGCCGGCTACGAGCAGTACTTC

d_call: .
clone_size: few
v_call: TRBV28
j_call: TRBJ2-6
cdr3_aa: CASIGASGANVLTF
cdr3_nt: TGTGCCAGCATCGGGGCATCTGGGGCCAACGTCCTGACTTTC

d_call: .
clone_size: .
v_call: TRBV2
j_call: TRBJ2-5
cdr3_aa: CASSDPGATAETQYF
cdr3_nt: TGTGCCAGCAGCGATCCCGGGGCAACGGCGGAGACCCAGTACTTC

d_call: .
clone_size: few
v_call: TRBV7-3
j_call: TRBJ1-6
cdr3_aa: CASSLGGRSYNSPLHF
cdr3_nt: TGTGCCAGCAGCTTAGGGGGGAGGTCCTATAATTCACCCCTCCACTTT

d_call: .
clone_size: .
v_call: TRBV6-5
j_call: TRBJ2-2
cdr3_aa: CASSYLRGTTTGELFF
cdr3_nt: TGTGCCAGCAGTTACTTGCGCGGGACAACCACCGGGGAGCTGTTTTTT

d_call: .
clone_size: .
v_call: TRBV2
j_call: TRBJ2-7
cdr3_aa: CASSARRSYEQYF
cdr3_nt: TGTGCCAGCAGTGCGAGGCGGTCCTACGAGCAGTACTTC

d_call: .
clone_size: .
v_call: TRBV7-6
j_call: TRBJ2-2
cdr3_aa: CASSLAGARDWTGELFF
cdr3_nt: TGTGCCAGCAGCTTAGCCGGAGCGAGAGACTGGACCGGGGAGCTGTTTTTT

d_call: .
clone_size: .
v_call: TRBV6-2/TRBV6-3
j_call: TRBJ2-5
cdr3_aa: CASSSNQPRIETQYF
cdr3_nt: TGTGCCAGCAGCTCTAACCAGCCTCGCATTGAGACCCAGTACTTC

d_call: .
clone_size: .
v_call: TRBV27
j_call: TRBJ2-7
cdr3_aa: CASSPAGGNEQYF
cdr3_nt: TGTGCCAGCAGCCCCGCTGGGGGGAACGAGCAGTACTTC

d_call: TRBD2
clone_size: .
v_call: TRBV19
j_call: TRBJ2-3
cdr3_aa: CASSGTSGGVNTDTQYF
cdr3_nt: TGTGCCAGTAGTGGGACTAGCGGGGGGGTGAACACAGATACGCAGTATTTT

d_call: .
clone_size: .
v_call: TRBV5-1
j_call: TRBJ2-5
cdr3_aa: CASSLGLTHQETQYF
cdr3_nt: TGCGCCAGCAGCTTGGGGCTAACCCATCAAGAGACCCAGTACTTC

d_call: .
clone_size: few
v_call: TRBV6-1
j_call: TRBJ1-6
cdr3_aa: CASRRRDSYNSPLHF
cdr3_nt: TGTGCCAGCAGGCGGAGAGACTCCTATAATTCACCCCTCCACTTT

d_call: .
clone_size: few
v_call: TRBV20-1
j_call: TRBJ2-4
cdr3_aa: CSARGDRRGNIQYF
cdr3_nt: TGCAGTGCTAGGGGAGACAGGAGGGGGAACATTCAGTACTTC

d_call: .
clone_size: .
v_call: TRBV6-1
j_call: TRBJ2-7
cdr3_aa: CASYRYSYEQYF
cdr3_nt: TGTGCCAGCTACAGGTACTCCTACGAGCAGTACTTC

d_call: .
clone_size: medium-sized
v_call: TRBV5-1
j_call: TRBJ2-2
cdr3_aa: CASSLQGSNTGELFF
cdr3_nt: TGCGCCAGCAGCTTGCAGGGCTCTAACACCGGGGAGCTGTTTTTT

d_call: .
clone_size: few
v_call: TRBV19
j_call: TRBJ1-5
cdr3_aa: CASSIGRGDGNQPQHF
cdr3_nt: TGTGCCAGTAGTATTGGCAGGGGAGACGGCAATCAGCCCCAGCATTTT

d_call: .
clone_size: .
v_call: TRBV12-3/TRBV12-4
j_call: TRBJ1-6
cdr3_aa: CASSFSEGNNSPLHF
cdr3_nt: TGTGCCAGCAGTTTTTCGGAGGGTAATAATTCACCCCTCCACTTT

d_call: TRBD2
clone_size: few
v_call: TRBV20-1
j_call: TRBJ2-7
cdr3_aa: CSASEFWRGGQIREQYF
cdr3_nt: TGCAGTGCTAGTGAGTTTTGGCGGGGGGGCCAAATCCGCGAGCAGTACTTC

d_call: TRBD1
clone_size: .
v_call: TRBV2
j_call: TRBJ1-5
cdr3_aa: CASTEDRGRPQHF
cdr3_nt: TGTGCCAGCACCGAGGACAGGGGGAGGCCCCAGCATTTT

d_call: .
clone_size: few
v_call: TRBV4-2
j_call: TRBJ1-2
cdr3_aa: CASSLVREAGNYGYTF
cdr3_nt: TGTGCCAGCAGCCTCGTCCGCGAGGCAGGGAACTATGGCTACACCTTC

d_call: .
clone_size: .
v_call: TRBV10-2
j_call: TRBJ2-5
cdr3_aa: CASSERGSQETQYF
cdr3_nt: TGCGCCAGCAGTGAGAGGGGGAGTCAGGAGACCCAGTACTTC